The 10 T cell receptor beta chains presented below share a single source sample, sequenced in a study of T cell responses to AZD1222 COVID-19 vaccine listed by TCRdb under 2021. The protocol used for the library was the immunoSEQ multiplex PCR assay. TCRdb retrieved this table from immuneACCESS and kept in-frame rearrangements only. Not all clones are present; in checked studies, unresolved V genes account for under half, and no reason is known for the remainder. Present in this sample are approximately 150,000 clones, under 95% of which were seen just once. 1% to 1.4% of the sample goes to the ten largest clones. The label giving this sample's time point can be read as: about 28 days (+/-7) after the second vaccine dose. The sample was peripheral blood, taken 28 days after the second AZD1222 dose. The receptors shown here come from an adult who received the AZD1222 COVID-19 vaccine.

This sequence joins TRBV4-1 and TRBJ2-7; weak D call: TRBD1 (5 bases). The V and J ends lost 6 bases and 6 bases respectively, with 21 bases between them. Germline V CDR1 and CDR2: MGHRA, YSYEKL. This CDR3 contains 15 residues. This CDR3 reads CASSIRGAPISEQYF. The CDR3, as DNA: TGCGCCAGCAGTATTCGTGGGGCTCCCATTTCCGAGCAGTACTTC.

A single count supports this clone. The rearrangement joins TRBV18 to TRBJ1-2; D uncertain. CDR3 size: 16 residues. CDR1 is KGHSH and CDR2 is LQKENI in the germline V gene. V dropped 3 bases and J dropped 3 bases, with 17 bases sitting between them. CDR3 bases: TGTGCCAGCTCACCCTATAGGGTCACAGAACACTATGGCTACACCTTC. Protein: CASSPYRVTEHYGYTF.

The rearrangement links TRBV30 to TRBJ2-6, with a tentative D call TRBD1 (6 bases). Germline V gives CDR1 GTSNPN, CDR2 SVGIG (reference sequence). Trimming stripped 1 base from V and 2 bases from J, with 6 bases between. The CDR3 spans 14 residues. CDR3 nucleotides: TGTGCCTGGAGTGAGGGGGCTGGGGCCAACGTCCTGACTTTC. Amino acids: CAWSEGAGANVLTF.

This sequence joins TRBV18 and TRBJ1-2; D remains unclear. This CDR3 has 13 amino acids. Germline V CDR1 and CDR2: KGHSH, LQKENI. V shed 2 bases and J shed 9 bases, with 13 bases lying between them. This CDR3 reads CASSPVSEDRYTF. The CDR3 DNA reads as TGTGCCAGCTCACCAGTCTCCGAGGATCGCTACACCTTC.

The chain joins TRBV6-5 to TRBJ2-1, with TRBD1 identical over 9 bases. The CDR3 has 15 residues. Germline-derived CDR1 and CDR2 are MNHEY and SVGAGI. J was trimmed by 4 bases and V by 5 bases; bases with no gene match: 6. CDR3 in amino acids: CASSRGTGRYNEQFF. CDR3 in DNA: TGTGCCAGCAGTCGAGGGACAGGGCGGTACAATGAGCAGTTCTTC.

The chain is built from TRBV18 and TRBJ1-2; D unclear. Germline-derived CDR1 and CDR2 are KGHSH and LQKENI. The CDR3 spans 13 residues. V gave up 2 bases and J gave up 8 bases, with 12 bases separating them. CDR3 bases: TGTGCCAGCTCACCAGGCGATTTCCGAGGCTACACCTTC. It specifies CASSPGDFRGYTF. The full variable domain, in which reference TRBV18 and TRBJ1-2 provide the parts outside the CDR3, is NAGVMQNPRHLVRRRGQEARLRCSPMKGHSHVYWYRQLPEEGLKFMVYLQKENIIDESGMPKERFSAEFPKEGPSILRIQQVVRGDSAAYFCASSPGDFRGYTFGSGTRLTVV.

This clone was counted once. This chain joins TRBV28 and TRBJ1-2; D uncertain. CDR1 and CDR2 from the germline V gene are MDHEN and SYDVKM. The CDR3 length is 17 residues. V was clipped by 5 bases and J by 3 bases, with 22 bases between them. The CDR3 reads CASSPQTYLVWDYGYTF. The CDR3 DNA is TGTGCCAGCAGTCCACAAACCTACCTCGTCTGGGACTATGGCTACACCTTC.

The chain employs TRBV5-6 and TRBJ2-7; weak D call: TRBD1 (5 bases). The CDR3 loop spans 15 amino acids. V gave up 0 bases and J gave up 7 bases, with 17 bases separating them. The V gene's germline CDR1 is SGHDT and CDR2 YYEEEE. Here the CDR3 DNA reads TGTGCCAGCAGCTTGGCCCCAGGGTCCGCCTGGGAGCAGTACTTC. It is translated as CASSLAPGSAWEQYF.

This CDR3 is CASSLVLVHTEAFF. The CDR3 nucleotides read TGTGCCAGCAGCTTAGTTCTCGTTCACACTGAAGCTTTCTTT. This rearrangement joins TRBV7-2 to TRBJ1-1; D is uncertain. The CDR3 covers 14 residues. Germline CDR1 is SGHTA and CDR2 is FQGNSA. With 1 base removed from V and 3 bases from J, the gap between germline ends came to 9 bases.

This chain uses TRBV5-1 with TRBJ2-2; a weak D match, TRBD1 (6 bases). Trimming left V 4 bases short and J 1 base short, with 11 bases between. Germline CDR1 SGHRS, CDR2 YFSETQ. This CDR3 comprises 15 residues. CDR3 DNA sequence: TGCGCCAGCAGCCCGGGACACCTGAACACCGGGGAGCTGTTTTTT. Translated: CASSPGHLNTGELFF.